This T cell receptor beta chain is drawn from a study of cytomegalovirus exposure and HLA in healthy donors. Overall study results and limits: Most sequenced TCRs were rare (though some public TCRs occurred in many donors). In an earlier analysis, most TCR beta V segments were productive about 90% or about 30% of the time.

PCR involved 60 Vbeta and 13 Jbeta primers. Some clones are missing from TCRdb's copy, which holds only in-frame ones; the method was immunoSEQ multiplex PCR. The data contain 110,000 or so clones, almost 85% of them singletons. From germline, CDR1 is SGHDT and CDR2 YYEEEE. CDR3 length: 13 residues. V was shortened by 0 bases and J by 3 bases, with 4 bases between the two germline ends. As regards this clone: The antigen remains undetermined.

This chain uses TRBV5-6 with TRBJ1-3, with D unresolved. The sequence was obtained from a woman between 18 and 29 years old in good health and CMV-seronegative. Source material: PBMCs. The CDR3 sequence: CASSLGVGNTIYF. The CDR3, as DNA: TGTGCCAGCAGCTTGGGCGTTGGAAACACCATATATTTT.